One TCR beta chain is described in this entry. Its matching antigen is unknown. The V segment lost 3 bases and the J segment 5 bases; nucleotides outside the gene matches: 16. The length of the CDR3 is 18 residues. CDR1 and CDR2 from the germline V gene are SGDLS and YYNGEE. The data derive from a study of PD-1 blockade in classical Hodgkin lymphoma. Study-level results: At C4D1, TCR diversity had climbed significantly for CD4+ cells, though not for CD8+ cells. Patients who began taking nivolumab under 1 year after ASCT were left out.

Libraries were prepared by immunoSEQ multiplex PCR; TCRdb keeps only in-frame clonotypes and omits some of them. In the table there are approximately 84,000 clones, 89% of which are singletons. Relapses following autologous stem cell transplantation were seen in all patients, with brentuximab vedotin exposure varying. Complete response, partial response or progressive disease constituted the best response categories observed. The TCR sequence derives from a human donor with classical Hodgkin lymphoma. The chain has TRBV9 and TRBJ2-2, with 7 bases matching TRBD1. Sequencing was performed on peripheral blood mononuclear cells (PBMCs), taken at baseline. The CDR3 protein is CASSARQGSQVKTGELFF. The CDR3 DNA reads as TGTGCCAGCAGCGCGAGACAGGGCTCCCAGGTAAAGACCGGGGAGCTGTTTTTT.